The sequence of this T cell receptor beta chain was determined in a study of cytomegalovirus exposure and HLA in healthy donors. Whole-study findings and limits: Researchers catalogued some 160 TCR beta chains as cytomegalovirus-associated.

This clone has just one count. The antigen remains unidentified. Measured with immunoSEQ multiplex PCR; TCRdb has only the in-frame clones, and not every one. Of about 180,000 clones in the sample, around nine tenths are singletons; the top ten hold roughly 1.5%. Per germline, CDR1 MNHEY and CDR2 SMNVEV (reference sequence). V lost 2 bases to trimming and J lost 3 bases, with 8 bases between them. The CDR3 totals 13 residues. The donors formed part of the approximately 110-subject validation cohort, distinct from the approximately 670-subject first cohort. The sequence derives from a woman in her thirties in good health and CMV-seronegative. Sequencing was performed on PBMCs. J is TRBJ2-7 and V is TRBV27, with D unclear. CDR3 protein: CASSLGHLYEQYF. CDR3 nucleotides: TGTGCCAGCAGTTTAGGCCATCTCTACGAGCAGTACTTC.